The text below deals with one TCR beta chain. Time point given: pre-treatment sample, taken before nivolumab and TIL therapy. This CDR3 spans 14 amino acids. Trimming took off 4 bases at V and 4 bases at J, with 14 bases between the two ends. Per germline, CDR1 MDHEN and CDR2 SYDVKM. The data originate from a study of TIL therapy for anti-PD-1-resistant metastatic lung cancer. Sequencing used immunoSEQ v3. The repertoire was sequenced with immunoSEQ multiplex PCR; TCRdb's copy has only in-frame clones and lacks some. The sample contains tens of thousands of clones, roughly 84% of which appear only once.

This sequence was found in a person between 25 and 79 years old with non-small cell lung cancer. Sample: blood, taken at baseline. V is TRBV28 and J is TRBJ2-7; D may be TRBD2 (7 bases). CDR3 sequence reads: CASSSHGGRYEQYF. In DNA, the CDR3 is TGTGCCAGCAGTTCCCACGGGGGGCGTTACGAGCAGTACTTC.